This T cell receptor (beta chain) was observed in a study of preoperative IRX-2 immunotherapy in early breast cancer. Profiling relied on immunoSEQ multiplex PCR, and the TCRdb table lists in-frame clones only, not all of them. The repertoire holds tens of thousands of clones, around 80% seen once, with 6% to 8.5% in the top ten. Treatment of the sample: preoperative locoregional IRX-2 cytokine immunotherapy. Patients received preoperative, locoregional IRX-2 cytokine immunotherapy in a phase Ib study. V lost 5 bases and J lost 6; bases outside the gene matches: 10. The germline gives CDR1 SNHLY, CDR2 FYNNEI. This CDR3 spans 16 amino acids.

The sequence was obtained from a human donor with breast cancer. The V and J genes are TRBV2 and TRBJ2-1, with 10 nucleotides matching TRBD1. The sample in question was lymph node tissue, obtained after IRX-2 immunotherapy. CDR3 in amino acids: CASSLGDRGGGNEQFF. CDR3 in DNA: TGTGCCAGCAGTTTAGGGGACAGGGGAGGGGGCAATGAGCAGTTCTTC.